The 13 T cell receptor beta chains given below trace back to one sample, sequenced in a study of T cells in Graves' hyperthyroidism and ophthalmopathy. Amplification of TCR beta CDR3 regions used RNA as the template. The primer set for the first-round RT-PCR of the TCR CDR3 was HTBI. One entry per CDR3 protein, called by TCRdb with MiXCR from the multiplex PCR reads. The table shows 360,000 or so distinct CDR3 sequences, with around 18% occurring only once. Sample: blood. These receptor sequences come from a woman aged 40 to 50 with Graves' ophthalmopathy.

Many counts were recorded for this clonotype. V usage is TRBV12-3 or TRBV12-4 and J usage is TRBJ2-4; TRBD2 might be the D (6 bases). The CDR3 length is 14 residues. V was trimmed by 8 bases and J by 9 bases, leaving 20 bases between them. This CDR3 reads CASCPSGTGGIQYF. The CDR3 DNA follows: TGTGCCAGCTGCCCCTCCGGGACCGGGGGCATTCAGTACTTC.

This clonotype was recorded many times. CDR3 in DNA: TGTGCCACCAGCAGAGATACAGGGTTTAGTGTCGACGAGCAGTACTTC. It yields the protein CATSRDTGFSVDEQYF. The chain recombines TRBV15 with TRBJ2-7; D is perhaps TRBD1 (6 bases). Trimming left V 0 bases short and J 5 bases short, with 17 bases between. The length of the CDR3 is 16 residues. The V gene's germline CDR1 is LNHNV and CDR2 YYDKDF (reference sequence).

V and J are TRBV6-5 and TRBJ2-5; D may be TRBD1 (6 bases). With 0 bases removed from V and 7 bases from J, the gap between germline ends came to 18 bases. From germline, CDR1 is MNHEY and CDR2 SVGAGI. The CDR3 spans 16 residues. The CDR3 DNA is TGTGCCAGCAGTTACTCGACGCCCACACAAGGGGGGACCCAGTACTTC. Amino acids: CASSYSTPTQGGTQYF.

The chain carries TRBV19 and TRBJ2-5, with TRBD2 matching 15 bases. The CDR3 is 15 residues long. V dropped 5 bases and J dropped 4; count of bases not matched to a gene: 2. Germline CDR1 reads LNHDA; CDR2 reads SQIVND (reference sequence). CDR3 loop: CASSGGLAGGETQYF. The CDR3 nucleotides are TGTGCCAGTAGTGGGGGACTAGCGGGAGGAGAGACCCAGTACTTC. Together with reference TRBV19 and TRBJ2-5, the CDR3 gives the full variable domain: DGGITQSPKYLFRKEGQNVTLSCEQNLNHDAMYWYRQDPGQGLRLIYYSQIVNDFQKGDIAEGYSVSREKKESFPLTVTSAQKNPTAFYLCASSGGLAGGETQYFGPGTRLLVL.

This clonotype was seen at least ten times. The V and J genes are TRBV12-3 or TRBV12-4 and TRBJ1-3; D not certain. This CDR3 is built from 13 residues. Trimming took 7 bases from V and 4 from J, leaving 11 bases between them. CDR3: CASTEGYGNTIYF. Here the CDR3 DNA reads TGTGCCAGCACCGAAGGTTACGGAAACACCATATATTTT.

The chain has TRBV5-6 and TRBJ2-7, with 8 bases that match TRBD2. CDR1 is SGHDT and CDR2 is YYEEEE in the germline V gene. V lost 6 bases and J lost 4; bases outside the gene matches: 6. There are 13 residues in the CDR3. This chain's CDR3 is CASTSGSKYEQYF. In nucleotides, the CDR3 is TGTGCCAGCACCAGCGGGAGTAAATACGAGCAGTACTTC.

At least ten counts were recorded for this clonotype. This chain connects TRBV5-1 to TRBJ1-1, with TRBD1 identical over 9 bases. From germline, CDR1 is SGHRS and CDR2 YFSETQ. V was pared by 4 bases and J by 1 base, with 2 bases of the junction left unmatched. The CDR3 spans 14 residues. The CDR3 bases are TGCGCCAGCAGCGGGACAGGGACGAACACTGAAGCTTTCTTT. This gives the protein CASSGTGTNTEAFF.

This clonotype appeared many times. The chain carries TRBV12-3 or TRBV12-4 and TRBJ1-1; no reliable D call. The V end lost 6 bases, the J end lost 4 bases, and 15 bases lay between the germline ends. The length of the CDR3 is 14 residues. The CDR3 DNA reads TGTGCCAGCAGCCCCATAGGGCCGAGCACTGAAGCTTTCTTT. This translates into CASSPIGPSTEAFF.

This clonotype showed up just once. The rearrangement uses TRBV6-1 and TRBJ1-1; D uncertain. CDR1 is MNHNS, CDR2 SASEGT, per germline. V was shortened by 7 bases and J by 0 bases, with 15 bases between the two germline ends. CDR3 length: 15 residues. CDR3 loop: CASNPHQDMNTEAFF. DNA of the CDR3: TGTGCCAGCAACCCTCATCAAGACATGAACACTGAAGCTTTCTTT.

This clonotype was observed at least ten times. The chain joins TRBV11-2 to TRBJ2-5; 7 nucleotides align to TRBD2. The CDR3 is 16 amino acids. CDR1 and CDR2 (germline): SGHAT, FQNNGV. Losses at the gene ends were 5 bases for V and 6 bases for J; bases not matched to a gene: 15. In nucleotides, the CDR3 is TGTGCCAGCAGCCCCCGGAGCGGGAAGCCTCTACAGACCCAGTACTTC. Translating it yields CASSPRSGKPLQTQYF.

This clonotype has at least ten counts. The rearrangement joins TRBV15 to TRBJ2-5; 9 bases are a match to TRBD1. V lost 3 bases to trimming and J lost 6 bases; unmatched junction nucleotides: 11. The CDR3 is made up of 16 amino acids. CDR1 and CDR2 from the germline V gene are LNHNV and YYDKDF (reference sequence). The CDR3 is CATSRGPGTGLKTQYF. The CDR3 DNA follows: TGTGCCACCAGCAGGGGCCCGGGGACAGGGCTGAAGACCCAGTACTTC.

This clonotype has a count of ten or more. This rearrangement joins TRBV7-8 to TRBJ2-7; the D gene is possibly TRBD1 (6 bases). Trimming left V 1 base short and J 3 bases short, with 16 bases between. CDR3 size: 16 residues. Germline V gene lookup returns CDR1 SGHVS and CDR2 FQNEAQ. The chain's CDR3 is CASSLVRQGRFYEQYF. CDR3 in DNA: TGTGCCAGCAGCTTAGTTAGGCAGGGGCGATTCTACGAGCAGTACTTC.

The CDR3 nucleotides are TGTGCCACCAGCAGCGAACGACGGTACAATCAGCCCCAGCATTTT. It encodes CATSSERRYNQPQHF. The genes are TRBV15 and TRBJ1-5; no clear D gene. Per the germline V gene, CDR1 is LNHNV and CDR2 is YYDKDF (reference sequence). The CDR3 is 15 residues long. The V gene lost 3 bases and the J gene lost 3 bases, with 12 bases spanning the gap.